Presented here are 20 T cell receptor beta chains from one specimen sequenced in a study of CXCR3-negative and CXCR3-positive naive CD8 T cells (dated 2019 in TCRdb). The full study reports these points: Compared with CXCR3-negative naive cells, CXCR3-positive naive cells had TRB CDR3s with higher hydrophobicity (lower Kidera factor 4), lower energy, and higher strength and volume indices.

TCRdb lists the instrument as NextSeq 550. The Human TCR Profiling Kit (MiLaboratory) was used to make UMI-labeled 5' RACE TRB cDNA libraries. TCRdb reprocessed the reads, and each CDR3 protein sequence is entered once, without DNA. This sample's clone table shows about 5,800 distinct CDR3 sequences. Of the sample, 2.2% is held by the ten largest clones. Antigen specificity for these receptors is unknown. The sequenced sample consisted of naive CXCR3+ CD8+ T cells from blood. The sample's cell subset or site label is to be understood as: CD45RO-CCR7+CD27+CD95- naive CD8+ T cells expressing CXCR3 (TNR3+). Source of these receptors: a human donor in good health. Some clones in this sample may be carry-over from other donors' samples.

According to its frequency, this clonotype is medium-sized. The chain combines TRBV29-1 with TRBJ2-1; TCRdb returns TRBD1, unconfirmable since there is no DNA. The CDR3 runs to 14 residues. Germline loops: CDR1 SQVTM, CDR2 ANQGSEA. CDR3: CSVDGRVTGDEQFF.

This clonotype shows up as medium-sized (0.01 to 0.1%) by frequency. V and J are TRBV29-1 and TRBJ2-1. The CDR3 totals 11 residues. Looked up from germline, CDR1 is SQVTM and CDR2 is ANQGSEA. The CDR3: CSVPNAGKQFF.

The chain employs TRBV7-2 and TRBJ1-6. Looked up from germline, CDR1 is SGHTA and CDR2 is FQGNSA. CDR3 length equals 11 residues. The CDR3 reads CASSLGRALHF.

In terms of frequency, this clonotype is medium-sized. This chain joins TRBV20-1 and TRBJ1-2; TCRdb names TRBD1, which stays unverified in the absence of DNA. Germline CDR1 is DFQATT and CDR2 is SNEGSKA (reference sequence). CDR3 length equals 15 residues. This CDR3 reads CSANLLGTGEYGYTF.

The gene calls are TRBV7-9 and TRBJ2-7; with no DNA, the TCRdb D assignment of TRBD1 cannot be verified. The CDR3 covers 15 residues. Germline V gene sequence: CDR1 SEHNR, CDR2 FQNEAQ (reference sequence). CDR3 region: CASSLGGTGADEQYF.

Measured by frequency, this clonotype is medium-sized. The chain is built from TRBV5-1 and TRBJ1-1; TCRdb returns TRBD1, unconfirmable since there is no DNA. Germline loops: CDR1 SGHRS, CDR2 YFSETQ. The CDR3 runs 13 residues. This CDR3 reads CASSLETGYEAFF. Looking up the rest from reference TRBV5-1 and TRBJ1-1 gives the full variable domain: KAGVTQTPRYLIKTRGQQVTLSCSPISGHRSVSWYQQTPGQGLQFLFEYFSETQRNKGNFPGRFSGRQFSNSRSEMNVSTLELGDSALYLCASSLETGYEAFFGQGTRLTVV.

The chain uses TRBV21-1 and TRBJ2-3; TCRdb's assignment of TRBD2 cannot be checked, as there is no DNA. TRBV21-1 is designated a pseudogene. This CDR3 has 17 amino acids. CDR3 amino acids: CASSKERLAGSGDTQYF.

Measured by frequency, this clonotype is medium-sized. The chain carries TRBV15 and TRBJ2-7; checking the TCRdb D call of TRBD1 is not possible without DNA. Germline V lookup: CDR1 LNHNV, CDR2 YYDKDF (reference sequence). The CDR3 is 14 residues long. Here the CDR3 reads CATSRGHGAGEQYF.

This CDR3 reads CASSRLNTEAFF. V and J are TRBV2 and TRBJ1-1. CDR1 is SNHLY and CDR2 is FYNNEI in the germline V gene. The CDR3 length is 12 residues.

Frequency places this clonotype as medium-sized (0.01 to 0.1%). The chain links TRBV29-1 to TRBJ2-1; TCRdb's D gene call, TRBD2, goes unchecked for lack of DNA. Germline V gene data show CDR1 as SQVTM and CDR2 as ANQGSEA. The CDR3 runs 15 residues. CDR3 residues: CSVPIAAVSYNEQFF.

J is TRBJ2-2 and V is TRBV6-5; TCRdb's D call, TRBD2, is unchecked because there is no DNA. Germline CDR1 and CDR2: MNHEY and SVGAGI. The CDR3 runs 18 residues. The CDR3: CASSYASSLPSNTGELFF.

Measured by frequency, this clonotype is medium-sized. The rearrangement uses TRBV5-1 and TRBJ2-1; the D call from TCRdb, TRBD2, cannot be confirmed without DNA. Germline V lookup: CDR1 SGHRS, CDR2 YFSETQ. The CDR3 has 15 amino acids. The CDR3 reads CASSLPGVADNEQFF.

Its frequency marks this clonotype as medium-sized. V usage is TRBV5-1 and J usage is TRBJ2-5. The CDR3 has 13 residues. CDR1 SGHRS and CDR2 YFSETQ come from the germline V gene. The CDR3 region is CASSLTEQETQYF.

This clonotype counts as medium-sized by frequency. The chain is built from TRBV11-2 and TRBJ2-1. CDR1 SGHAT and CDR2 FQNNGV come from the germline V gene. The CDR3 spans 15 residues. This CDR3 is CASSSSLSSYNEQFF. Together with reference TRBV11-2 and TRBJ2-1, the CDR3 gives the full variable domain: EAGVAQSPRYKIIEKRQSVAFWCNPISGHATLYWYQQILGQGPKLLIQFQNNGVVDDSQLPKDRFSAERLKGVDSTLKIQPAKLEDSAVYLCASSSSLSSYNEQFFGPGTRLTVL.

The rearrangement uses TRBV4-1 and TRBJ2-2. The CDR3 is 15 residues long. The germline CDR1 and CDR2 sequences are MGHRA and YSYEKL. CDR3 amino acids: CASSHRLSNTGELFF.

The gene calls are TRBV7-2 and TRBJ1-2. The germline CDR1 and CDR2 sequences are SGHTA and FQGNSA. The CDR3 is 11 amino acids. The CDR3 loop is CASRASPQFAF.

The chain couples TRBV6-5 to TRBJ2-7; TCRdb picks TRBD1, but there is no DNA to check that call. The CDR3 totals 17 residues. Germline assignment: CDR1 MNHEY and CDR2 SVGAGI. The chain's CDR3 is CASSYSNTRDSSYEQYF.

This clonotype counts as medium-sized by frequency. The chain has TRBV25-1 and TRBJ2-7. This CDR3 is built from 14 residues. Germline CDR1 is MGHDK and CDR2 is SYGVNS. The CDR3 spells CASSVLAESYEQYF.

CDR3: CSVEPNPGQGEAFF. This chain uses TRBV29-1 with TRBJ1-1; TCRdb designates TRBD1, a call that cannot be tested without DNA. Germline assignment: CDR1 SQVTM and CDR2 ANQGSEA. The CDR3 is 14 residues long.

By frequency, this clonotype is medium-sized. The chain employs TRBV29-1 and TRBJ2-3; TCRdb calls TRBD2, which cannot be checked without DNA. Germline CDR1 and CDR2: SQVTM and ANQGSEA. The CDR3 totals 15 residues. The CDR3 spells CSVGEYYRRTDTQYF.